This TCR beta chain was captured by sequencing in a study of T cell responses to AZD1222 COVID-19 vaccine. Whole-study results and caveats: CD4 TCRs linked to vaccination spanned spike, dominating at 160-218 and 743-854. Spike-specific TCRs gained breadth and depth after people received two AZD1222 doses. White British ancestry dominated among donors, who included more females, and clonal diversity was possibly underestimated.

Sequencing used immunoSEQ multiplex PCR; TCRdb keeps in-frame clones, though not all of them. Among some 140,000 clones listed, under 95% were seen once. Of note for this clone: Antigen unknown.

The CDR3 extends over 16 amino acids. CDR1 is SGHTA, CDR2 FQGNSA, per germline. Trimming pared 5 bases from V and 0 bases from J, leaving 11 bases between. The input for sequencing was peripheral blood, taken on day 0 of AZD1222 vaccination. This receptor was taken from an adult in good health. The chain has TRBV7-2 and TRBJ2-6, with D unclear. The CDR3 sequence is CASSPSKGSGANVLTF. The CDR3 DNA reads as TGTGCCAGCAGCCCCAGTAAAGGCTCTGGGGCCAACGTCCTGACTTTC.